One sample yielded the 15 T cell receptor beta chains listed below, sequenced in a study of T cells in localized non-small cell lung cancer. Method: immunoSEQ multiplex PCR; TCRdb's copy keeps in-frame clones and lacks some. The sample holds roughly 5,200 clones; 55% are singletons and the top ten take less than 4%. The sequenced sample was lymph node tissue, obtained before any cancer treatment. The source of these receptors is a male donor older than 55 with stage I squamous cell lung carcinoma.

The sample holds a few counts of this clone. The V and J genes are TRBV12-5 and TRBJ1-1; D is ambiguous. Germline V lookup: CDR1 LGHNT, CDR2 FRNRAP. The CDR3 consists of 14 residues. The CDR3 DNA is TGTGCCAGCATCCTCGGACCGCCGAACACTGAAGCTTTCTTT. Protein sequence: CASILGPPNTEAFF. The full variable domain, rest sourced from reference TRBV12-5 and TRBJ1-1, is DARVTQTPRHKVTEMGQEVTMRCQPILGHNTVFWYRQTMMQGLELLAYFRNRAPLDDSGMPKDRFSAEMPDATLATLKIQPSEPRDSAVYFCASILGPPNTEAFFGQGTRLTVV.

The chain couples TRBV18 to TRBJ1-5; D is possibly TRBD1 (5 bases). Germline V gives CDR1 KGHSH, CDR2 LQKENI. This CDR3 spans 15 amino acids. Deletions cut 3 bases from V and 7 bases from J, with 16 bases between. The CDR3 DNA is TGTGCCAGCTCACCGGGACCTCGTGAGGACCAGCCCCAGCATTTT. Translation gives CASSPGPREDQPQHF.

This sequence joins TRBV14 and TRBJ2-1; D uncertain. Germline V gene lookup returns CDR1 SGHDN and CDR2 FVKESK. The germline V and J ends were trimmed by 1 base and 6 bases, with 16 bases remaining between them. The CDR3 is 16 residues long. This CDR3 is CASSQVGSLQLNEQFF. The CDR3 nucleotides read TGTGCCAGCAGCCAAGTCGGTAGTCTCCAGCTCAATGAGCAGTTCTTC.

The chain links TRBV28 to TRBJ2-3, with D perhaps TRBD2 (5 bases). With 6 bases removed from V and 11 bases from J, the gap between germline ends came to 21 bases. CDR3 size: 14 residues. Germline CDR1 is MDHEN and CDR2 is SYDVKM. The CDR3 DNA reads TGTGCCAGCAGCCTAGGTACTAGAACCCTGCAGCAGTATTTT. Amino acids: CASSLGTRTLQQYF.

On this clone itself: At one end the junction does not follow the germline gene, possibly because of a read error. The chain is built from TRBV9 and TRBJ2-1; no clear D. Germline CDR1 SGDLS, CDR2 YYNGEE. This CDR3 has 14 amino acids. CDR3 bases: TGTACCAGCAGCGCCTTGGGGTCCTACAATGAGCAGTTCTTC. Translation: CTSSALGSYNEQFF.

This clone was detected only a few times. This chain uses TRBV6-8 with TRBJ1-5, with D uncertain. The CDR3 runs to 14 residues. V was clipped by 6 bases and J by 0 bases, with 9 bases between them. The germline CDR1 and CDR2 sequences are MNHGY and SAAAGT. In DNA form, the CDR3 reads TGTGCCAGCAGAGGGAGGGATAGCAATCAGCCCCAGCATTTT. As protein: CASRGRDSNQPQHF.

This clone was seen more than once but under ten times. The CDR3 bases are TGTGCCAGCAGTTACTCGGGTCCTTTGGAGCAGTACTTC. Encoded protein: CASSYSGPLEQYF. The gene calls are TRBV6-8 and TRBJ2-7; no firm D call. This CDR3 comprises 13 residues. The V end was cut by 0 bases, the J end by 7 bases, with 10 bases between. Germline loops: CDR1 MNHGY, CDR2 SAAAGT.

This clone appeared a few times. One end of the junction varies from germline; a read error may be responsible. This chain joins TRBV4-1 and TRBJ2-7; 7 nucleotides align to TRBD2. The CDR3 contains 16 residues. Germline V CDR1 and CDR2: MGHRA, YSYEKL. The CDR3 bases are TGCGCCAGCAACCAAGATCCCACGGGGGGAATCCACGAGCAGTACTTC. The encoded protein is CASNQDPTGGIHEQYF.

CDR3 amino acids: CASSPTKYRGEAFF. DNA for the CDR3: TGTGCCAGCAGCCCAACCAAATACAGGGGTGAAGCTTTCTTT. The rearrangement joins TRBV14 to TRBJ1-1; 7 nucleotides agree with TRBD1. Germline loops: CDR1 SGHDN, CDR2 FVKESK. Losses at the gene ends were 4 bases for V and 7 bases for J; bases not matched to a gene: 9. CDR3 size: 14 residues.

The rearrangement uses TRBV11-3 and TRBJ1-1, with 7 bases that match TRBD1. Germline CDR1 and CDR2: SGHNT and YENEEA. V shed 5 bases and J 4 bases; nucleotides not matched to a gene: 7. This CDR3 has 14 residues. CDR3: CASSPQQGITEAFF. Here the CDR3 DNA reads TGTGCCAGCAGCCCACAACAGGGGATCACTGAAGCTTTCTTT.

As for this clone: One end of the junction fails to match germline, which may point to a read error. This rearrangement joins TRBV18 to TRBJ1-1; the D is unclear. Germline CDR1 reads KGHSH; CDR2 reads LQKENI. This CDR3 region has 16 residues. The CDR3 DNA follows: TGTGCCAGCTCGCCACAAACCGGCGAGTTGAACACTGAAGCTTTCTTT. It yields the protein CASSPQTGELNTEAFF.

This rearrangement joins TRBV4-1 to TRBJ1-2; the D gene is possibly TRBD1 (5 bases). Trimming shortened V by 3 bases and J by 8 bases, and 10 bases separated the two germline ends. Germline CDR1 and CDR2: MGHRA and YSYEKL. The CDR3 covers 12 residues. The CDR3 protein is CASSHAGSGYTF. The CDR3, as DNA: TGCGCCAGCAGCCATGCAGGGAGCGGCTACACCTTC.

The sample holds a few counts of this clone. The rearrangement links TRBV1 to TRBJ2-3; TRBD2 is the table's D call and was not checked against the DNA. TRBV1 is a pseudogene. CDR3 size: 16 residues. The CDR3 sequence: CASSLTTPPSGDTQYF. DNA of the CDR3: TGCGCCAGCAGCCTAACTACCCCCCCAAGCGGAGATACGCAGTATTTT.

This sequence joins TRBV19 and TRBJ1-5, with D unresolved. Germline V lookup: CDR1 LNHDA, CDR2 SQIVND (reference sequence). This CDR3 has 12 residues. V was pared by 7 bases and J by 5 bases, with 9 bases between. In nucleotides, the CDR3 is TGTGCCAGTAACGACGGCTATCAGCCCCAGCATTTT. Translation gives CASNDGYQPQHF.

The chain carries TRBV9 and TRBJ2-1, with TRBD2 matching 10 bases. Germline V CDR1 and CDR2: SGDLS, YYNGEE. After removal of 4 bases from V and 5 bases from J, the junction contained 15 bases not matched to a gene. The CDR3 sequence is 18 residues long. The CDR3: CASSIGLGVAGGNNEQFF. Here the CDR3 DNA reads TGTGCCAGCAGCATAGGGCTGGGAGTAGCGGGAGGTAACAATGAGCAGTTCTTC.